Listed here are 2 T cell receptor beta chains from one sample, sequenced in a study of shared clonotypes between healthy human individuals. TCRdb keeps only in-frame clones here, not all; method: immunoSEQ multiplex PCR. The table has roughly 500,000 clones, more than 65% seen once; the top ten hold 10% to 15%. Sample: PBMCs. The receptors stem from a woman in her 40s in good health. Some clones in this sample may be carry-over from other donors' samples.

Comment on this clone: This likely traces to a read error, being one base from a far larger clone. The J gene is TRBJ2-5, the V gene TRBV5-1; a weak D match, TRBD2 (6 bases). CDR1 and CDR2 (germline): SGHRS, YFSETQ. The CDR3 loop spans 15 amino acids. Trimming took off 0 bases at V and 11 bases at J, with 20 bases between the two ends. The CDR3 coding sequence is TGCGCCAGCAGCTTGGGAGGCGGGGAGACCTACGGGCAGTACTTC. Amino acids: CASSLGGGETYGQYF. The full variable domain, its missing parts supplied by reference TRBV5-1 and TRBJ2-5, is KAGVTQTPRYLIKTRGQQVTLSCSPISGHRSVSWYQQTPGQGLQFLFEYFSETQRNKGNFPGRFSGRQFSNSRSEMNVSTLELGDSALYLCASSLGGGETYGQYFGPGTRLLVL.

CDR3 coding DNA: TGTGCCACGGCCGAGAACACCGGGGAGCTGTTTTTT. Translating gives CATAENTGELFF. The V call is TRBV6-6, the J call TRBJ2-2; D unclear. The CDR3 extends over 12 amino acids. CDR1 is MNHNY, CDR2 SVGAGI, per germline (reference sequence). The V end was cut by 10 bases, the J end by 1 base, with 7 bases between.